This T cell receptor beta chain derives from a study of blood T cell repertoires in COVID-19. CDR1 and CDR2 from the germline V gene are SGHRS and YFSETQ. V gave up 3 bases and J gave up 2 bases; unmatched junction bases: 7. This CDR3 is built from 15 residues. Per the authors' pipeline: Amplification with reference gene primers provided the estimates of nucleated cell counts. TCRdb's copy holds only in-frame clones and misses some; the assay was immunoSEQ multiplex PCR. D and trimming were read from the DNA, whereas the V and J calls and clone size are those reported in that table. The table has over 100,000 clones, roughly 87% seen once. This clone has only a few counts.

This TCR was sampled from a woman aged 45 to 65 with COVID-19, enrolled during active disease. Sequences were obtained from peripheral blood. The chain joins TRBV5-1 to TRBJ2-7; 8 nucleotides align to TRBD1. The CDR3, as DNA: TGCGCCAGCAGCTATGGACAGGGCCTCACCTACGAGCAGTACTTC. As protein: CASSYGQGLTYEQYF.